This TCR beta chain came from a study of identical twins. Regarding the study as a whole: With abundant cord blood beta clonotypes, insertions were fewer; memory repertoires showed no such pattern. Sharing of beta out-of-frame sequences by twins showed a weaker excess.

TCRdb reprocessed the 5' RACE reads via MiXCR and lists one record per CDR3 protein. The data show 1.5 million to 2 million distinct CDR3 sequences, under 35% seen once. This clonotype was counted ten times or more. Its antigen is not known. The sample was cord blood. The sequence came from a newborn girl in good health.

CDR3 nucleotide sequence: TGTGCCAGCAAGCGGGTCACAGATACGCAGTATTTT. It encodes CASKRVTDTQYF. The V call is TRBV6-5, the J call TRBJ2-3, with D perhaps matching TRBD2 (6 bases). Germline lookup yields CDR1 MNHEY and CDR2 SVGAGI. The V gene lost 7 bases and the J gene lost 2 bases, with 7 bases spanning the gap. The CDR3 has 12 residues.